Below, one T cell receptor (beta chain) is given with its context. This sample was taken from a study of blood T cell repertoires in COVID-19. Study in general: Collection of acute and convalescent COVID-19 samples took place in the United States, Italy and Spain. T cells, B-cell-depleted T cells, or PBMCs supplied cDNA or gDNA.

As processed by the authors: Estimation of nucleated cell counts relied on the amplification of reference gene primers. The protocol was immunoSEQ multiplex PCR, while the TCRdb copy is restricted to in-frame clones and leaves out a portion. The D gene and trimming were derived from the DNA, and the V and J assignments and clone size from that table. The sample lists just over 250,000 clones, about 87% occurring once. Germline V gives CDR1 SGDLS, CDR2 YYNGEE. Trimming cost V 3 bases and J 0 bases, with 21 bases left between them. CDR3 size: 18 residues. Sequencing was carried out using peripheral blood. The chain couples TRBV9 to TRBJ1-2, with D tentatively TRBD1 (5 bases). The clonotype originates from a man aged 60-69 years who had recovered from COVID-19. CDR3 residues: CASSASATGLLANYGYTF. The DNA for the CDR3 is TGTGCCAGCAGCGCTAGCGCAACAGGCTTATTAGCTAACTATGGCTACACCTTC.